The source of this T cell receptor (beta chain) is a study of blood T cell repertoires in COVID-19. About the study: Italy, Spain and the United States were the sources of the convalescent and acute COVID-19 samples. T cells, B-cell-depleted T cells, or PBMCs provided the cDNA or gDNA that served as material.

Original processing notes: Amplification of reference gene primers provided the estimated nucleated cell counts. Clones were read by immunoSEQ multiplex PCR, and TCRdb kept only the in-frame ones, dropping some. V and J calls and clone size come straight from that table; D and trimming were deduced from the DNA. The data contain about 120,000 clones, 75% to 80% of them singletons. Sequenced input: peripheral blood. This clonotype was sampled from a human donor in a cohort sampled during active COVID-19.

The CDR3 sequence is CASSLQGHRSPLHF. CDR3 sequence (DNA): TGTGCCAGCAGCTTACAGGGACATCGGTCACCCCTCCACTTT. The chain is built from TRBV11-1 and TRBJ1-6, with a tentative D call TRBD1 (6 bases). The germline V gene encodes CDR1 SGHAT and CDR2 FQDESV (reference sequence). The CDR3 runs to 14 residues. V was pared by 2 bases and J by 10 bases, with 12 bases between.